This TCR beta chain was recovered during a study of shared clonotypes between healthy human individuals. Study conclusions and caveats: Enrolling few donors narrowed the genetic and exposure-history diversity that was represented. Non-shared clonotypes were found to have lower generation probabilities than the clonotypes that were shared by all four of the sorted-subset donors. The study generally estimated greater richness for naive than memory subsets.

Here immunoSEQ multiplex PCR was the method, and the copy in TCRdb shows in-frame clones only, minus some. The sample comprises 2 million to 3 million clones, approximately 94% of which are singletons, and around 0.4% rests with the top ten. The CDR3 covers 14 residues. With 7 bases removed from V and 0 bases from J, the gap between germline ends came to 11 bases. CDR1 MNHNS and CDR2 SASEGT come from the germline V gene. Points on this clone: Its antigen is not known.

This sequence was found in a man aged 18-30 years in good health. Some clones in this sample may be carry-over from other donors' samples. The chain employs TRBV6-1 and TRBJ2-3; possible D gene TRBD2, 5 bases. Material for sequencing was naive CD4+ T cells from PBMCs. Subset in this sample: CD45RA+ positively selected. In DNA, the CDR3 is TGTGCCAGCACCTGGAGCGGAAGCACAGATACGCAGTATTTT. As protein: CASTWSGSTDTQYF.